This T cell receptor (beta chain) emerged from a study of OX40 agonist ivuxolimab in advanced cancers. Study-level background: Allowance was made for prior anti-PD-1, anti-PD-L1 or anti-CTLA-4 therapy, and 40% to 45% had some. Findings and limits, study-wide: In the 0.1 to 3.0 mg/kg range, CD4+ and CD8+ blood T cells had expanded clonally by week 6. The authors also found low normalized T-cell clonal expansion in some nonresponders.

Worth noting for this clone: The antigen is unknown.

V shed 1 base, J shed 5 bases, and the junction held 12 bases outside the gene matches. This CDR3 comprises 18 residues. The germline gives CDR1 SGHRS, CDR2 YFSETQ. Collection of blood occurred at baseline, at cycle 4 day 1, and at cycle 7 day 1. The method was immunoSEQ multiplex PCR; TCRdb's version includes in-frame clones alone and lacks a portion of them. The repertoire includes roughly 71,000 clones, 88% of them detected once, and 0.45% to 0.6% sits in the top ten. The clonotype originates from an adult with an advanced solid tumor such as melanoma, head and neck, liver or kidney cancer. Sequenced material: CD4+ or CD8+ T cells sorted from blood, taken in a trial of the OX40 agonist ivuxolimab. The chain recombines TRBV5-1 with TRBJ2-5; 12 nucleotides align to TRBD2. The CDR3 region has the DNA TGCGCCAGCAGCTTGCGTCCTAGCGGGGGGGCGGGAAAGGAGACCCAGTACTTC. Encoded protein: CASSLRPSGGAGKETQYF.